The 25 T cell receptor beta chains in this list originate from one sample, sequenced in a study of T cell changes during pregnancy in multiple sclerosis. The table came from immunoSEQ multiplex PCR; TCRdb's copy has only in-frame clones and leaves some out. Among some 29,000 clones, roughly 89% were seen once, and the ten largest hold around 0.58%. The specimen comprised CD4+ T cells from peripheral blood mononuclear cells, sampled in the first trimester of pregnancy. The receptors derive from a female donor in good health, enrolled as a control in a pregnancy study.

In DNA, the CDR3 is TGTGCCAGCAGTACTTTCAGGGGATACTCCTACGAGCAGTACTTC. The encoded protein is CASSTFRGYSYEQYF. The gene calls are TRBV6-6 and TRBJ2-7, with a possible D match to TRBD1 (6 bases). The CDR3 contains 15 residues. V lost 5 bases and J 0 bases, leaving 14 bases between the germline ends. CDR1 is MNHNY and CDR2 is SVGAGI in the germline V gene (reference sequence).

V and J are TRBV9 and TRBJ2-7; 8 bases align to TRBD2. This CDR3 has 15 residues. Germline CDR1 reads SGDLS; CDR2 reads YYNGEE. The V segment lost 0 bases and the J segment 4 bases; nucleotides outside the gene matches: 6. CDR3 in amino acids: CASSVGKAGDYEQYF. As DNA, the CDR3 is TGTGCCAGCAGCGTAGGAAAAGCGGGAGATTACGAGCAGTACTTC. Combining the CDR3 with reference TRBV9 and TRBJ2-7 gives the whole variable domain DSGVTQTPKHLITATGQRVTLRCSPRSGDLSVYWYQQSLDQGLQFLIQYYNGEERAKGNILERFSAQQFPDLHSELNLSSLELGDSALYFCASSVGKAGDYEQYFGPGTRLTVT.

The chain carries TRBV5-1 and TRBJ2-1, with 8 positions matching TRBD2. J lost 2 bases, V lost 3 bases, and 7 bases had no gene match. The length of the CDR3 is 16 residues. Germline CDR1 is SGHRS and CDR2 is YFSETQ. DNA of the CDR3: TGCGCCAGCAGCTCCAACGGGGGGGCCCCCTACAATGAGCAGTTCTTC. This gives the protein CASSSNGGAPYNEQFF.

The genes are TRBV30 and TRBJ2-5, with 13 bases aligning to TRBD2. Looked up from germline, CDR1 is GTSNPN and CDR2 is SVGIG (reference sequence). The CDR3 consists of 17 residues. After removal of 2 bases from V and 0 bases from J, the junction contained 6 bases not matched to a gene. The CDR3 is CAWSPPGLAGYQETQYF. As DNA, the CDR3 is TGTGCCTGGAGTCCCCCGGGACTAGCGGGATACCAAGAGACCCAGTACTTC.

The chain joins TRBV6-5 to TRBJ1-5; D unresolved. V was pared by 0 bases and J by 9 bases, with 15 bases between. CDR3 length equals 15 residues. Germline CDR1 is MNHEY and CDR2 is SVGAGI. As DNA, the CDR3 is TGTGCCAGCAGTTACTCGATCGGAGTCGAATGGCCCCAGCATTTT. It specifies CASSYSIGVEWPQHF.

CDR3 nucleotides: TGTGCCAGCAGTCCTTCCGGGACCGGGGAGCTGTTTTTT. Protein product: CASSPSGTGELFF. The V call is TRBV6-1, the J call TRBJ2-2; D is uncertain. The CDR3 loop spans 13 amino acids. Trimming removed 5 bases at V and 5 bases at J, with 9 bases between. Germline V CDR1 and CDR2: MNHNS, SASEGT.

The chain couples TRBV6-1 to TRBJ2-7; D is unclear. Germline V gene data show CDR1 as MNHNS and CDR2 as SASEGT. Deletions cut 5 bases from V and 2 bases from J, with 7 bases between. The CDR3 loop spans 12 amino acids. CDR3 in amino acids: CASSNTPYEQYF. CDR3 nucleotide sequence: TGTGCCAGCAGTAACACACCCTACGAGCAGTACTTC.

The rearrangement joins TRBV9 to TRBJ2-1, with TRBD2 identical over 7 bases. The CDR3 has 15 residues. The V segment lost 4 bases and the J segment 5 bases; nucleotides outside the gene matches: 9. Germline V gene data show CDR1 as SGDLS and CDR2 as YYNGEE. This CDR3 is CASSRPGLSHNEQFF. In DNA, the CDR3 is TGTGCCAGCAGCCGTCCGGGACTATCTCACAATGAGCAGTTCTTC.

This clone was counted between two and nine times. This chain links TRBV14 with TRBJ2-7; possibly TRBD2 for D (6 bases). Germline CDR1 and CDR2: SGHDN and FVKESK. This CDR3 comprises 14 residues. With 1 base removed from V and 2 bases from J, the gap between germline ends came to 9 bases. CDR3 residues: CASSQGTTPYEQYF. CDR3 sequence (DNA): TGTGCCAGCAGCCAAGGGACTACCCCCTACGAGCAGTACTTC.

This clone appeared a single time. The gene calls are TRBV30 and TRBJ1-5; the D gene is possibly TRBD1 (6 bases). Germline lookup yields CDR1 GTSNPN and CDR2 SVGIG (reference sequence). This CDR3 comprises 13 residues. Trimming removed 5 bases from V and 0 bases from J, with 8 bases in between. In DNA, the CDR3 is TGTGCCTGGGAGGACAGTAGCAATCAGCCCCAGCATTTT. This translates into CAWEDSSNQPQHF.

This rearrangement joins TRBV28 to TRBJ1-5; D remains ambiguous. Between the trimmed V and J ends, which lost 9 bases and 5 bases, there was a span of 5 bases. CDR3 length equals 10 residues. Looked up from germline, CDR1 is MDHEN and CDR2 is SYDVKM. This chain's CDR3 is CASHDQPQHF. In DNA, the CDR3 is TGTGCCAGTCATGATCAGCCCCAGCATTTT.

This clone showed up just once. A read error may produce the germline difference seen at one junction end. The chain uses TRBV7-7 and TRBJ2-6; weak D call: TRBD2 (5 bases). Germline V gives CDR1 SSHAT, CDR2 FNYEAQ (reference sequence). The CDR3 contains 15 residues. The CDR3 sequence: CASSPGDAGANVLTF. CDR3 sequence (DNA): TGTGCTAGCAGCCCCGGGGATGCTGGGGCCAACGTCCTGACTTTC. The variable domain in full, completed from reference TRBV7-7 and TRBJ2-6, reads GAGVSQSPRYKVTKRGQDVTLRCDPISSHATLYWYQQALGQGPEFLTYFNYEAQPDKSGLPSDRFSAERPEGSISTLTIQRTEQRDSAMYRCASSPGDAGANVLTFGAGSRLTVL.

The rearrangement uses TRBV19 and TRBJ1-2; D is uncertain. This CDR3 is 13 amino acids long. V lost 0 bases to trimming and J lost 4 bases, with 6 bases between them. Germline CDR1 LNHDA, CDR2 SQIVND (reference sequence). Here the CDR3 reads CASSIDRSYGYTF. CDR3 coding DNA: TGTGCCAGTAGTATAGACAGGTCCTATGGCTACACCTTC.

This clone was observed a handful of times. The CDR3 DNA sequence: TGTGCCAGCAGCCCGGGACAGGGCTTATATAGCAATCAGCCCCAGCATTTT. It translates to CASSPGQGLYSNQPQHF. V usage is TRBV5-8 and J usage is TRBJ1-5, with 9 positions matching TRBD1. V trimming: 4 bases; J trimming: 0 bases; junction bases outside the gene matches: 8. This CDR3 is built from 17 residues. The V gene's germline CDR1 is SGHTS and CDR2 YDEGEE.

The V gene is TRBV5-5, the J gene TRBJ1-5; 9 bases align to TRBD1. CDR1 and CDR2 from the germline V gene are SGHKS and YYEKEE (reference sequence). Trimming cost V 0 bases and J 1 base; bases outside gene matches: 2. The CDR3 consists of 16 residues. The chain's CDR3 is CASSLGDRGSNQPQHF. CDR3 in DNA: TGTGCCAGCAGCTTGGGAGACAGGGGGAGCAATCAGCCCCAGCATTTT.

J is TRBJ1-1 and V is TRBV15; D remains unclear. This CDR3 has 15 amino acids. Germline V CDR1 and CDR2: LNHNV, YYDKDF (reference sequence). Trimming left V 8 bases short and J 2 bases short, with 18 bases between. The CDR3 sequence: CATHDVTGINTEAFF. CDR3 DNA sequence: TGTGCCACCCATGACGTGACGGGGATAAACACTGAAGCTTTCTTT.

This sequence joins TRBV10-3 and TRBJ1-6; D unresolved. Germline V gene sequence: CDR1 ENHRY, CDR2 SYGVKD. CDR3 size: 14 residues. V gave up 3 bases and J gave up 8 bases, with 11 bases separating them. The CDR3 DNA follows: TGTGCCATCAGTGAACGGGGTATGGATTCACCCCTCCACTTT. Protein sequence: CAISERGMDSPLHF.

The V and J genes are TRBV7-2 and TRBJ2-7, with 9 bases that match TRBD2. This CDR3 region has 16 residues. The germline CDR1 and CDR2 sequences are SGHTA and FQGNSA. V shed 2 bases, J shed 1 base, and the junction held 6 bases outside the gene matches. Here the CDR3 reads CASSLSKREESYEQYF. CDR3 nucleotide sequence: TGTGCCAGCAGCTTATCGAAGCGGGAGGAGTCCTACGAGCAGTACTTC.

The DNA for the CDR3 is TGTGCCAGCAGCGGACCGGGACTAGCCGCCTACGAGCAGTACTTC. It is translated as CASSGPGLAAYEQYF. V and J are TRBV5-4 and TRBJ2-7; 9 bases match TRBD2. Losses at the gene ends were 4 bases for V and 2 bases for J; bases not matched to a gene: 7. The CDR3 spans 15 residues. CDR1 SGHNT and CDR2 YYREEE come from the germline V gene (reference sequence).

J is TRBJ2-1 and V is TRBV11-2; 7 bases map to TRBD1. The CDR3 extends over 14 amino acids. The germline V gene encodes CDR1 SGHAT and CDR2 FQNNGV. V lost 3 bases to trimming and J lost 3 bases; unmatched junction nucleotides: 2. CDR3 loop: CASSFRDSYNEQFF. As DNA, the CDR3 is TGTGCCAGCAGCTTCCGGGACAGCTACAATGAGCAGTTCTTC.

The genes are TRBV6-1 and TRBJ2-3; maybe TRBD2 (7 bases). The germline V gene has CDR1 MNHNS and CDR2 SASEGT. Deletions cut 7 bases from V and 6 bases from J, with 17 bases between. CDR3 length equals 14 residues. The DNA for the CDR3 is TGTGCCAGCACTGGCGGGGGCCCTGCGGATACGCAGTATTTT. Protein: CASTGGGPADTQYF.

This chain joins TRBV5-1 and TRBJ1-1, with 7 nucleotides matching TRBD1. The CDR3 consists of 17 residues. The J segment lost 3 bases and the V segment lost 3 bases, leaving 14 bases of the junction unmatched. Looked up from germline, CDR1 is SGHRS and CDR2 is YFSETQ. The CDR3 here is CASSYTRQGLGDTEAFF. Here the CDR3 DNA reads TGCGCCAGCAGCTACACCAGACAGGGTCTAGGCGACACTGAAGCTTTCTTT.

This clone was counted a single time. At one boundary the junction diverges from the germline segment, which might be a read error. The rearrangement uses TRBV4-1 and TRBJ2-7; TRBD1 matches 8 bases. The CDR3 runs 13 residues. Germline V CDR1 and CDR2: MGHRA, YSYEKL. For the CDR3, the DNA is TGCGCCAGCAGCCAGGAAGGACAGGGAAACCTCGTCTTC. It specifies CASSQEGQGNLVF.

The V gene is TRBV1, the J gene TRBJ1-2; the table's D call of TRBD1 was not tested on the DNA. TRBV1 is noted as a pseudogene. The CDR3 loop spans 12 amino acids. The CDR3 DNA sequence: TGCACCAGCAGCCCGACAGGGGGCGGCTACACCTTC. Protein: CTSSPTGGGYTF.

The DNA of the CDR3 is TGTGCCAGCAGTGACGAGCCCAGGGGTCAGAATGAGCAGTTCTTC. It encodes CASSDEPRGQNEQFF. V and J are TRBV6-1 and TRBJ2-1; D may be TRBD1 (6 bases). This CDR3 contains 15 residues. Germline V gives CDR1 MNHNS, CDR2 SASEGT. The V end lost 3 bases, the J end lost 7 bases, and 16 bases lay between the germline ends.